Sequencing of this T cell receptor (beta chain) was carried out in a study of multiple sclerosis patients with progressive multifocal leukoencephalopathy. Profiling relied on immunoSEQ multiplex PCR, and the TCRdb table lists in-frame clones only, not all of them. The table shows some 31,000 clones, with 85% to 90% occurring only once. This clone was observed a few times. Its antigen is still unknown. Time point in this sample: five to six months of natalizumab therapy. All PML patients were female, and all patients had earlier interferon beta. Study conclusions and caveats: TRBV and TRBJ usage showed no common pattern when PML developed. Most PML patients had lower entropy, suggesting less diverse TRB repertoires.

Germline CDR1 and CDR2: MNHEY and SMNVEV (reference sequence). CDR3 length equals 15 residues. The V and J ends lost 2 bases and 5 bases respectively, with 15 bases between them. The sequence was collected from a human donor with multiple sclerosis. This chain links TRBV27 with TRBJ2-5; possible D gene TRBD1, 5 bases. The sample in question was PBMCs, obtained from a patient treated with natalizumab. In nucleotides, the CDR3 is TGTGCCAGCAGTTTAGGCGCAGGGATGAAGGAGACCCAGTACTTC. Amino acid sequence: CASSLGAGMKETQYF.